This T cell receptor (beta chain) was observed in a study of blood T cell repertoires in COVID-19. Looking at the study overall: The origin of the acute and convalescent COVID-19 samples was the United States, Italy and Spain. Nucleic acid was either cDNA or gDNA, and it came from T cells, B-cell-depleted T cells, or PBMCs.

Trimming at V came to 6 bases and at J to 5 bases, leaving 6 bases not matched to a gene. Germline CDR1 LNHNV, CDR2 YYDKDF (reference sequence). There are 16 residues in the CDR3. As handled by the study authors: Reference gene primers were amplified, and this amplification served to estimate nucleated cell counts. Clones were sequenced by immunoSEQ multiplex PCR, and TCRdb holds only the in-frame ones, with some missing. That table gives V, J and clone size, and the DNA gave D and trimming. The sample holds 25,000 to 35,000 clones; roughly 90% are singletons and the top ten take about 1.6%. The chain carries TRBV15 and TRBJ2-1; 14 bases agree with TRBD2. The sequence derives from a man aged 60 to 69 with active COVID-19. The sample was peripheral blood. The CDR3 sequence is CATSRTSGGYNNEQFF. The CDR3 region has the DNA TGTGCCACCAGTCGGACTAGCGGGGGGTACAACAATGAGCAGTTCTTC.